Listed below are T cell receptor beta chains from one sample, sequenced in a study of CD8 T cells in ankylosing spondylitis. TCRdb passed the 5' RACE reads through MiXCR, listing each CDR3 protein once. The data contain around 27,000 distinct CDR3 sequences, roughly 2.4% of them singletons. The sequencing sample was made of blood, either unsorted or a sorted T cell fraction (not recorded which). Source of these receptors: a female donor with ankylosing spondylitis or in good health (not recorded which). Both conserved end residues are part of each CDR3. A D gene is named only where the DNA matches it firmly. Rows give clone size only sometimes, using once, few, many, or a class for an expanded clone.

abundance,j_gene,d_gene,v_gene,CDR3aa,CDR3nt
many,TRBJ2-1,NA,TRBV9,CASSVGRFSYNEQFF,TGTGCCAGCAGCGTAGGACGGTTCTCCTACAATGAGCAGTTCTTC
many,TRBJ1-1,TRBD1,TRBV9,CASSAFGQGNTEAFF,TGTGCCAGCAGCGCCTTCGGACAGGGGAACACTGAAGCTTTCTTT
many,TRBJ1-1,TRBD1,TRBV9,CASSETGGGTEAFF,TGTGCCAGCAGTGAGACAGGGGGAGGCACTGAAGCTTTCTTT
many,TRBJ2-6,TRBD2,TRBV9,CASSGSAGGANVLTF,TGTGCCAGCAGCGGCTCAGCGGGAGGGGCCAACGTCCTGACTTTC
many,TRBJ1-1,NA,TRBV9,CASSVRSGENTEAFF,TGTGCCAGCAGCGTACGGTCAGGGGAAAACACTGAAGCTTTCTTT
many,TRBJ2-7,TRBD1,TRBV9,CASSPSGTAPYEQYF,TGTGCCAGCAGCCCCTCCGGGACAGCCCCCTACGAGCAGTACTTC
many,TRBJ2-3,TRBD2,TRBV9,CASSQAGGTDTQYF,TGTGCCAGCAGCCAAGCGGGGGGCACAGATACGCAGTATTTT
many,TRBJ2-5,TRBD2,TRBV9,CASSDLAGGPGETQYF,TGTGCCAGCAGCGACCTAGCGGGGGGGCCCGGAGAGACCCAGTACTTC
many,TRBJ1-2,TRBD1,TRBV9,CASSADRGGYTF,TGTGCCAGCAGCGCCGACAGGGGTGGCTACACCTTC
medium-sized,TRBJ2-1,TRBD2,TRBV9,CASSVVDGGAPEQFF,TGTGCCAGCAGCGTAGTGGACGGGGGGGCACCTGAGCAGTTCTTC
many,TRBJ2-1,TRBD1,TRBV9,CASSAQQGAYNEQFF,TGTGCCAGCAGCGCCCAACAGGGGGCCTACAATGAGCAGTTCTTC
many,TRBJ2-1,TRBD1,TRBV9,CASSEAPGQGVQFF,TGTGCCAGCAGCGAGGCCCCGGGACAGGGGGTGCAGTTCTTC
many,TRBJ1-4,TRBD1,TRBV9,CASSVWDSGEKLFF,TGTGCCAGCAGCGTCTGGGACAGTGGTGAAAAACTGTTTTTT
many,TRBJ2-3,NA,TRBV9,CASSVVGASTDTQYF,TGTGCCAGCAGCGTAGTAGGAGCTAGCACAGATACGCAGTATTTT
many,TRBJ2-2,NA,TRBV9,CASSAPQQSNTGELFF,TGTGCCAGCAGCGCTCCGCAACAGAGCAACACCGGGGAGCTGTTTTTT
many,TRBJ2-5,NA,TRBV20-1,CSARDSQRGEIETQYF,TGCAGTGCTAGAGATTCCCAGCGAGGGGAAATAGAGACCCAGTACTTC
many,TRBJ2-7,TRBD2,TRBV9,CASSVGIGTSGSYEQYF,TGTGCCAGCAGCGTAGGGATCGGGACTAGCGGTTCCTACGAGCAGTACTTC
many,TRBJ2-2,TRBD1,TRBV9,CASSVGTGPTGELFF,TGTGCCAGCAGCGTAGGGACAGGACCCACCGGGGAGCTGTTTTTT
many,TRBJ2-7,NA,TRBV9,CASSPQQGVGSYEQYF,TGTGCCAGCAGCCCTCAACAGGGTGTTGGATCCTACGAGCAGTACTTC
many,TRBJ2-3,NA,TRBV9,CASSVEAGPGTDTQYF,TGTGCCAGCAGCGTAGAGGCGGGGCCAGGCACAGATACGCAGTATTTT
many,TRBJ2-1,NA,TRBV9,CASSVASNQHNEQFF,TGTGCCAGCAGCGTAGCTAGTAACCAACACAATGAGCAGTTCTTC
many,TRBJ2-2,NA,TRBV9,CASSSRRAGFYTGELFF,TGTGCCAGCAGCTCCCGTAGGGCAGGCTTCTACACCGGGGAGCTGTTTTTT
many,TRBJ2-1,TRBD2,TRBV9,CASSISGGAELNPYNEQFF,TGTGCCAGCAGCATCAGCGGGGGGGCGGAATTGAACCCCTACAATGAGCAGTTCTTC
many,TRBJ2-2,TRBD1,TRBV9,CASSVSGQVNTGELFF,TGTGCCAGCAGCGTCTCGGGACAGGTGAACACCGGGGAGCTGTTTTTT
many,TRBJ2-1,TRBD2,TRBV9,CASSPIAGDYNEQFF,TGTGCCAGCAGCCCAATAGCGGGAGACTACAATGAGCAGTTCTTC
NA,TRBJ2-5,NA,TRBV9,CASSVSPSETQYF,TGTGCCAGCAGCGTATCGCCCAGCGAGACCCAGTACTTC
many,TRBJ1-6,NA,TRBV9,CASSVETSSPLHF,TGTGCCAGCAGCGTAGAGACATCTTCACCCCTCCACTTT
many,TRBJ2-5,NA,TRBV9,CASSRQEQETQYF,TGTGCCAGCAGCCGACAGGAACAAGAGACCCAGTACTTC
many,TRBJ1-6,NA,TRBV9,CASSGGPVDPLHF,TGTGCCAGCTCTGGGGGCCCCGTCGACCCCCTCCACTTT
many,TRBJ1-1,NA,TRBV9,CASSVGEMNTEAFF,TGTGCCAGCAGCGTGGGGGAGATGAACACTGAAGCTTTCTTT
many,TRBJ2-2,NA,TRBV9,CASSPPGLPNTGELFF,TGTGCCAGCAGCCCGCCGGGTCTCCCGAACACCGGGGAGCTGTTTTTT
many,TRBJ2-7,TRBD2,TRBV9,CASSPQRGSSGGSSYEQYF,TGTGCCAGCAGCCCCCAACGGGGTTCTAGCGGGGGGTCGTCCTACGAGCAGTACTTC
many,TRBJ2-2,TRBD1,TRBV9,CASSVRDRGSGELFF,TGTGCCAGCAGCGTCCGGGACAGGGGATCGGGGGAGCTGTTTTTT
many,TRBJ2-1,TRBD2,TRBV20-1,CSAGGTNYNEQFF,TGCAGTGCCGGGGGGACTAACTACAATGAGCAGTTCTTC
many,TRBJ1-1,NA,TRBV9,CASSREQNTEAFF,TGTGCCAGCAGCCGGGAGCAAAACACTGAAGCTTTCTTT
many,TRBJ2-7,NA,TRBV9,CASSVSTGDSYEQYF,TGTGCCAGCAGCGTATCGACGGGCGACTCCTACGAGCAGTACTTC
many,TRBJ2-5,TRBD2,TRBV9,CASSAPLAGVETQYF,TGTGCCAGCAGCGCTCCACTAGCGGGAGTAGAGACCCAGTACTTC
many,TRBJ1-3,TRBD1,TRBV9,CASSPPSGQATSSGNTIYF,TGTGCCAGCAGCCCCCCCTCGGGACAGGCCACCTCCTCTGGAAACACCATATATTTT
many,TRBJ1-6,TRBD1,TRBV9,CASSAGQVQNSPLHF,TGTGCCAGCAGCGCCGGACAGGTTCAAAATTCACCCCTCCACTTT
many,TRBJ2-3,TRBD2,TRBV9,CASSGGLGTDTQYF,TGTGCCAGCAGCGGGGGACTAGGCACAGATACGCAGTATTTT
many,TRBJ2-7,TRBD1,TRBV9,CASSTRTGGGEQYF,TGTGCCAGCAGCACAAGAACAGGGGGCGGCGAGCAGTACTTC
medium-sized,TRBJ2-7,NA,TRBV9,CASSVQPNSYEQYF,TGTGCCAGCAGCGTACAACCCAATTCCTACGAGCAGTACTTC